This T cell receptor beta chain was documented in a study of sequential checkpoint blockade in melanoma. Turning to the study itself: Arm A got nivolumab then ipilimumab; arm B the reverse, 1:1. After both sequences, patients received maintenance nivolumab.

Per the germline V gene, CDR1 is LNHDA and CDR2 is SQIVND (reference sequence). Deletions cut 3 bases from V and 0 bases from J, with 9 bases between. This CDR3 has 15 amino acids. Treatment reported: randomized to nivolumab then ipilimumab (arm A) or the reverse (arm B). No patient had prior DNA-damaging chemotherapy. Live CD3+CD8+ CD19− CD56− cells were sorted from PBMCs. Profiled with immunoSEQ multiplex PCR; TCRdb holds only in-frame clones, not every one. Of under 20,000 clones listed, around four fifths were seen once; the top ten hold less than 40%. This sequence joins TRBV19 and TRBJ1-5, with TRBD1 as a possible D gene (6 bases). The sample consisted of CD8+ T cells sorted from blood (inferred from file names), taken from a patient given nivolumab and ipilimumab in sequence. The clonotype was recovered from a human donor with melanoma. The CDR3 region has the DNA TGTGCCAGTAGTATGGGACATCGTAGCAATCAGCCCCAGCATTTT. As protein: CASSMGHRSNQPQHF.